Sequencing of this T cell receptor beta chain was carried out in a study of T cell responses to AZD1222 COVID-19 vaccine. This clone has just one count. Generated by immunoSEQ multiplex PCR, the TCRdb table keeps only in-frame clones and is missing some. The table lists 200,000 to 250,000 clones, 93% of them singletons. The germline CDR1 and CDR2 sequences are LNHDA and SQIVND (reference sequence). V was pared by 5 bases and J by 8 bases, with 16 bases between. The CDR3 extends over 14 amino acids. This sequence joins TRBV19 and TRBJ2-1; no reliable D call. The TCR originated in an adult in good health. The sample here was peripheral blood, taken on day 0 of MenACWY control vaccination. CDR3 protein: CASSPARFVDEQFF. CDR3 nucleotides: TGTGCCAGTAGTCCTGCGCGATTTGTGGATGAGCAGTTCTTC.